A single sample gave rise to the 13 T cell receptor beta chains below, sequenced in a study of graft-versus-host responses after intestinal transplantation (dated by TCRdb to 2020 to 2023). Library method: the immunoSEQ multiplex PCR assay. TCRdb mirrors the immuneACCESS table, restricted to in-frame sequences. Some clones are absent from its copies; in checked studies, under half trace to an unresolved V gene, and the reason for the others is unknown. The sample includes roughly 23,000 clones, with around 43% observed a single time. 1.3% to 1.5% of the sample comes from the top ten. The time point label, read with the paper, signifies: cells obtained before transplantation from donor or recipient. Mixed lymphocyte reactions plated about 200,000 CFSE-labeled pre-transplant responders with about 200,000 irradiated violet-dye-labeled stimulators and were cultured for six to seven days. Material: alloreactive CD8+ T cells from a mixed lymphocyte reaction culture, obtained before transplantation. The sample's cell subset or site label is to be understood as: CFSE-low proliferating T cells sorted from approximately 6-day pre-transplant mixed lymphocyte reaction (GvH or HvG direction). All receptors come from a human patient who was an organ donor for intestinal transplantation.

V usage is TRBV7-9 and J usage is TRBJ1-4, with no clear D. The length of the CDR3 is 18 residues. Trimming left V 5 bases short and J 8 bases short, with 27 bases between. Germline CDR1 reads SEHNR; CDR2 reads FQNEAQ (reference sequence). The CDR3 here is CASSQNPVYGSKIEKLFF. CDR3 nucleotides: TGTGCCAGCAGCCAGAATCCAGTGTATGGTTCCAAAATCGAAAAACTGTTTTTT.

Details on this clone: At one of its ends the junction is not consistent with the germline gene, which may arise from a read error. This sequence joins TRBV6-1 and TRBJ2-5, with 14 bases that match TRBD2. The J call is uncertain, as TRBJ2-7 better fits the DNA end. CDR3 length: 14 amino acids. Germline loops: CDR1 MNHNS, CDR2 SASEGT. In nucleotides, the CDR3 is TGCGCCAGCAGTTCCGGACTAGCGGGAGGCGAGCAGTACTTC. Translation gives CASSSGLAGGEQYF.

The chain carries TRBV29-1 and TRBJ1-2; D gene uncertain. Trimming pared 6 bases from V and 4 bases from J, leaving 6 bases between. This CDR3 comprises 10 residues. The germline V gene encodes CDR1 SQVTM and CDR2 ANQGSEA. Written as DNA, the CDR3 is TGCAGCGTATCCGGCTATGGCTACACCTTC. It encodes CSVSGYGYTF. The full variable domain, with the rest looked up from reference TRBV29-1 and TRBJ1-2, is SAVISQKPSRDICQRGTSLTIQCQVDSQVTMMFWYRQQPGQSLTLIATANQGSEATYESGFVIDKFPISRPNLTFSTLTVSNMSPEDSSIYLCSVSGYGYTFGSGTRLTVV.

This clone appeared a few times. The gene calls are TRBV7-9 and TRBJ2-1; D is undetermined. Per the germline V gene, CDR1 is SEHNR and CDR2 is FQNEAQ (reference sequence). V was trimmed by 5 bases and J by 8 bases, leaving 7 bases between them. This CDR3 is built from 11 residues. In DNA, the CDR3 is TGTGCCAGCAGCCTTACGGATGAGCAGTTCTTC. Encoded protein: CASSLTDEQFF.

The gene calls are TRBV6-6 and TRBJ2-7; D unresolved. The germline gives CDR1 MNHNY, CDR2 SVGAGI (reference sequence). Trimming stripped 6 bases from V and 2 bases from J, with 17 bases between. The CDR3 is 15 amino acids. The CDR3 region has the DNA TGTGCCAGCAGAGGCCCCATAGGGCGAGCCTACGAGCAGTACTTC. It is translated as CASRGPIGRAYEQYF.

This clone was found once. A junction boundary mismatches the germline segment, possibly from a read error. This specimen includes other DNA sequences encoding the same CDR3. The chain combines TRBV15 with TRBJ2-3, with TRBD2 identical over 11 bases. CDR1 is LNHNV, CDR2 YYDKDF, per germline (reference sequence). The length of the CDR3 is 16 residues. The CDR3 nucleotides are TGTGCCACCAGCGAACTAGGGACTAGCGGCACAGATACACAGTATTTT. This sequence encodes CATSELGTSGTDTQYF.

The chain couples TRBV5-1 to TRBJ1-3; perhaps TRBD1 as D (6 bases). CDR3 length: 17 residues. Germline CDR1 and CDR2: SGHRS and YFSETQ. Trimming pared 1 base from V and 1 base from J, leaving 15 bases between. In nucleotides, the CDR3 is TGCGCCAGCAGCTTGTTGGGGGGCGAATTATCTGGAAACACCATATATTTT. Amino acid sequence: CASSLLGGELSGNTIYF. Full variable domain (rest looked up from reference TRBV5-1 and TRBJ1-3): KAGVTQTPRYLIKTRGQQVTLSCSPISGHRSVSWYQQTPGQGLQFLFEYFSETQRNKGNFPGRFSGRQFSNSRSEMNVSTLELGDSALYLCASSLLGGELSGNTIYFGEGSWLTVV.

The V and J genes are TRBV2 and TRBJ1-2; D not resolved. Per germline, CDR1 SNHLY and CDR2 FYNNEI. V was trimmed by 8 bases and J by 0 bases, leaving 16 bases between them. The CDR3 extends over 15 amino acids. The CDR3 reads CASLSTWQSNYGYTF. As DNA, the CDR3 is TGTGCCAGCCTATCTACATGGCAATCTAACTATGGCTACACCTTC.

J is TRBJ1-2 and V is TRBV4-1; a weak D match, TRBD1 (5 bases). This CDR3 comprises 13 residues. Germline-derived CDR1 and CDR2 are MGHRA and YSYEKL. V was pared by 4 bases and J by 4 bases, with 10 bases between. CDR3 in amino acids: CASSLGTCYGYTF. The CDR3 bases are TGCGCCAGCAGCCTTGGGACTTGCTATGGCTACACCTTC.

V and J are TRBV27 and TRBJ2-1; a weak D match, TRBD2 (6 bases). This CDR3 contains 15 residues. The V end lost 6 bases, the J end lost 2 bases, and 14 bases lay between the germline ends. The germline CDR1 and CDR2 sequences are MNHEY and SMNVEV (reference sequence). As DNA, the CDR3 is TGTGCCAGCAGCTTGACTGGCGGGGCCTACAATGAGCAGTTCTTC. Amino acids: CASSLTGGAYNEQFF.

Written as DNA, the CDR3 is TGTGCCAGCAGCTTGTTAGATGAGCAGTTCTTC. It yields the protein CASSLLDEQFF. The chain carries TRBV5-4 and TRBJ2-1; D is uncertain. The CDR3 is 11 amino acids. V shed 1 base and J shed 8 bases, with 4 bases lying between them. Looked up from germline, CDR1 is SGHNT and CDR2 is YYREEE (reference sequence).

V gene TRBV6-5 combines with J gene TRBJ1-4; D gene unclear. This CDR3 has 13 amino acids. Germline CDR1 and CDR2: MNHEY and SVGAGI. The V end was cut by 6 bases, the J end by 5 bases, with 10 bases between. CDR3 sequence reads: CASRDPGNEKLFF. The CDR3 bases are TGTGCCAGCAGAGACCCGGGAAATGAAAAACTGTTTTTT.

The CDR3 DNA reads as TGCGCCAGCAGCCAAGTGGGCGCCACTGAAGCTTTCTTT. This codes for CASSQVGATEAFF. V usage is TRBV4-3 and J usage is TRBJ1-1; D is uncertain. With 1 base removed from V and 4 bases from J, the gap between germline ends came to 7 bases. Germline V gene lookup returns CDR1 LGHNA and CDR2 YSLEER. CDR3 length equals 13 residues.